The T cell receptor beta chain described here comes from a study of post-analysis software for immune sequencing data. Overall study findings and caveats: Samples sharing a preparation batch grouped tightly together when assessed by F measure. Controls showed lower frequencies than patients for a few TRBV segments, and TRBV5-6, TRBV5-1 and TRBV20-1 were among these. When compared against controls, multiple sclerosis patients showed significantly lower normalized Chao1 diversity.

V lost 4 bases to trimming and J lost 1 base, with 4 bases between them. Germline CDR1 is SEHNR and CDR2 is FQNEAQ (reference sequence). CDR3 size: 12 residues. The TCR beta cDNA libraries contained unique molecular identifiers. Each CDR3 protein is one row after TCRdb ran MiXCR on the PCR reads. The sample lists more than 350,000 distinct CDR3 sequences; over 30% were seen once. In the case of this clonotype: Its target is unknown.

This receptor was taken from a girl aged 2 to 10 with multiple sclerosis. This chain uses TRBV7-9 with TRBJ1-1; D is unresolved. The sample taken for sequencing was blood. The CDR3 protein is CASSWGNTEAFF. In DNA form, the CDR3 reads TGTGCCAGCAGCTGGGGGAACACTGAAGCTTTCTTT.